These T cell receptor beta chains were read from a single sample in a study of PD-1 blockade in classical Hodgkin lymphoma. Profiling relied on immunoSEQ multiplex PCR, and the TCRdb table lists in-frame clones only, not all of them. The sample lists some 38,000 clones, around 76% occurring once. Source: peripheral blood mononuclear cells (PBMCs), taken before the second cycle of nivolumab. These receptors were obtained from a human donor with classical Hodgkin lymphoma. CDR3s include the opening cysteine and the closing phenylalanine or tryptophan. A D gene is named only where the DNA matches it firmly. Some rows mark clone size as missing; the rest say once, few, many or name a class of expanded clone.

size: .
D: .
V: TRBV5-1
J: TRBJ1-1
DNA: TGCGCCAGCAGCTTTTGGCAGTCGAACACTGAAGCTTTCTTT
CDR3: CASSFWQSNTEAFF

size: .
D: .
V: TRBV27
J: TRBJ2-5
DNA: TGTGCCAGCAGTTTATCTATTGGCAGCCAAGAGACCCAGTACTTC
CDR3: CASSLSIGSQETQYF

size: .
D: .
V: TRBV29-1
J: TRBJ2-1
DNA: TGCAGCGTTGATCATCCGCAACGGACCTACAATGAGCAGTTCTTC
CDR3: CSVDHPQRTYNEQFF

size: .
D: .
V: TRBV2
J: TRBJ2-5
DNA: TGTGCCAGCAGTGACGGGATCATCCAAGAGACCCAGTACTTC
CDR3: CASSDGIIQETQYF

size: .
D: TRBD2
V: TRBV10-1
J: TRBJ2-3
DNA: TGCGCCAGCAGTGACGGGATAGCGGGGGGCACAGATACGCAGTATTTT
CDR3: CASSDGIAGGTDTQYF

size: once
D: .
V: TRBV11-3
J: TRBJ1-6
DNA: TGTGCCAGCAGCTTAGATGGTGTGTCACCCCTCCACTTT
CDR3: CASSLDGVSPLHF

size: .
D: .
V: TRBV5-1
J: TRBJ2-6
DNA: TGCGCCAGCAGCTTGTCTGGGGCCAACGTCCTGACTTTC
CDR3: CASSLSGANVLTF

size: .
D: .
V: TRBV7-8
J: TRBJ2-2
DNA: TGTGCCAGCACGACTGCGGGGGTCCAGGGGGCGCCCCCCAACACCGGGGAGCTGTTTTTT
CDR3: CASTTAGVQGAPPNTGELFF

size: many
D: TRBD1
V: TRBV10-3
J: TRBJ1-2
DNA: TGTGCCATCAGTGATGAGGGGGCGCGGGGTGGCTACACCTTC
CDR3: CAISDEGARGGYTF

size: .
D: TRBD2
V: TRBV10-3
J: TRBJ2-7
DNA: TGTGCCATCAGCCCTACGGGGGGGGGCGAGCAGTACTTC
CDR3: CAISPTGGGEQYF

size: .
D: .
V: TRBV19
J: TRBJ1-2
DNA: TGTGCCAGTACTTACACCCCGGAAGACTATGGCTACACCTTC
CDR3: CASTYTPEDYGYTF